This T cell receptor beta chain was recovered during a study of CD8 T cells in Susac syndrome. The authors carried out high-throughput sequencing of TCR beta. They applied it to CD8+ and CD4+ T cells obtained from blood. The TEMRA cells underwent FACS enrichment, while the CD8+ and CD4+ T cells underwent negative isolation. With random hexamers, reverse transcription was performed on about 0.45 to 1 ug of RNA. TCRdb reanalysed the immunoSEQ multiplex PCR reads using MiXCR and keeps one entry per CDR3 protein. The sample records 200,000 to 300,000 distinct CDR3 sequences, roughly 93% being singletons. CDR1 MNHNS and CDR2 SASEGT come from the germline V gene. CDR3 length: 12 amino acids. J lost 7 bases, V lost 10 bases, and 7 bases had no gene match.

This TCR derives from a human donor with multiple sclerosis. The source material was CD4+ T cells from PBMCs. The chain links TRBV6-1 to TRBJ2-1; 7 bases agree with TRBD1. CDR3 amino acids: CATRQGKNEQFF. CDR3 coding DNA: TGTGCCACCAGACAGGGTAAGAATGAGCAGTTCTTC.